A single sample gave rise to the 9 T cell receptor beta chains below, sequenced in a study of vaccination and CD4 T cells after COVID-19. What these receptors recognize is not known. The Oncomine TCR Beta short-read assay generated sequence data from the DNA of cultured CD4+ T cells. TCRdb reprocessed the PCR reads via MiXCR and lists one record per CDR3 protein. The table has approximately 21,000 distinct CDR3 sequences, 60% seen once. The treatment denotes: roughly 10-day PBMC culture with coronavirus spike peptide pools or control peptides (ViraFEST assay). The sample here was CD4+ T cells from blood, cultured in vitro, taken after SARS-CoV-2 vaccination. Every receptor here comes from a human donor who had recovered from COVID-19.

The chain recombines TRBV6-5 with TRBJ1-1; 7 positions agree with TRBD1. The CDR3 totals 17 residues. Germline CDR1 is MNHEY and CDR2 is SVGAGI. Unmatched junction bases numbered 10, after V lost 2 bases and J lost 1 base. In nucleotides, the CDR3 is TGTGCCAGCAGTTACCTGGCAGGGGGGGTGGGGAACACTGAAGCTTTCTTT. Protein: CASSYLAGGVGNTEAFF.

The chain is built from TRBV11-3 and TRBJ2-7; 8 bases agree with TRBD1. The CDR3 totals 15 residues. With V trimmed by 1 base and J by 2 bases, 4 bases remained unmatched. CDR1 and CDR2 (germline): SGHNT, YENEEA. CDR3 nucleotides: TGTGCCAGCAGCTTAGGGCCGGGACAGGCCTACGAGCAGTACTTC. Translation gives CASSLGPGQAYEQYF.

This clonotype was counted only a few times. The V call is TRBV7-3, the J call TRBJ2-1; unclear D gene. Germline CDR1 and CDR2: SGHTA and FQGTGA. Trimming removed 3 bases from V and 0 bases from J, with 9 bases in between. CDR3 length equals 15 residues. The CDR3 reads CASSFHGSSYNEQFF. The DNA for the CDR3 is TGTGCCAGCAGCTTTCACGGCAGCTCCTACAATGAGCAGTTCTTC.

V usage is TRBV7-8 and J usage is TRBJ2-5; 15 bases line up with TRBD2. V lost 4 bases and J lost 4; bases outside the gene matches: 16. The CDR3 spans 20 residues. Germline V gene lookup returns CDR1 SGHVS and CDR2 FQNEAQ. The CDR3 is CASSSNLPGLAGGQGETQYF. For the CDR3, the DNA is TGTGCCAGCAGCTCAAATTTACCCGGACTAGCGGGGGGGCAGGGAGAGACCCAGTACTTC.

The chain recombines TRBV19 with TRBJ1-1, with D perhaps matching TRBD1 (5 bases). Trimming cost V 3 bases and J 0 bases, with 5 bases left between them. This CDR3 has 13 amino acids. Germline-derived CDR1 and CDR2 are LNHDA and SQIVND (reference sequence). CDR3 protein: CASSIRVNTEAFF. The CDR3 DNA is TGTGCCAGTAGTATCAGGGTGAACACTGAAGCTTTCTTT.

The V call is TRBV2, the J call TRBJ2-2, with TRBD1 identical over 9 bases. The CDR3 consists of 15 residues. Unmatched junction bases numbered 7, after V lost 7 bases and J lost 4 bases. CDR1 and CDR2 (germline): SNHLY, FYNNEI. CDR3 sequence: CASKPGQGGTGELFF. CDR3 bases: TGTGCCAGCAAACCGGGACAGGGTGGCACCGGGGAGCTGTTTTTT.

The chain combines TRBV6-5 with TRBJ1-2, with 10 bases matching TRBD1. V trimming: 3 bases; J trimming: 7 bases; junction bases outside the gene matches: 11. The CDR3 has 16 amino acids. Germline CDR1 is MNHEY and CDR2 is SVGAGI. CDR3 protein: CASSYSDRGHSSGYTF. CDR3 nucleotides: TGTGCCAGCAGTTATTCCGACAGGGGGCACTCCAGTGGCTACACCTTC.

This clonotype is a singleton in its sample. The chain couples TRBV10-1 to TRBJ2-1; 9 nucleotides line up with TRBD2. V gave up 11 bases and J gave up 5 bases; unmatched junction bases: 13. This CDR3 has 15 residues. Germline V lookup: CDR1 WNHNN, CDR2 SYGVQD (reference sequence). The CDR3 here is CARGGGSGSHNEQFF. The CDR3 nucleotides are TGCGCCCGTGGTGGGGGTAGCGGGAGCCACAATGAGCAGTTCTTC.

The rearrangement uses TRBV20-1 and TRBJ2-1; D remains unclear. Germline-derived CDR1 and CDR2 are DFQATT and SNEGSKA (reference sequence). Trimming shortened V by 6 bases and J by 6 bases, and 12 bases separated the two germline ends. The CDR3 covers 12 residues. The CDR3 sequence: CSAGPHTNEQFF. Here the CDR3 DNA reads TGCAGTGCAGGACCACACACCAATGAGCAGTTCTTC.